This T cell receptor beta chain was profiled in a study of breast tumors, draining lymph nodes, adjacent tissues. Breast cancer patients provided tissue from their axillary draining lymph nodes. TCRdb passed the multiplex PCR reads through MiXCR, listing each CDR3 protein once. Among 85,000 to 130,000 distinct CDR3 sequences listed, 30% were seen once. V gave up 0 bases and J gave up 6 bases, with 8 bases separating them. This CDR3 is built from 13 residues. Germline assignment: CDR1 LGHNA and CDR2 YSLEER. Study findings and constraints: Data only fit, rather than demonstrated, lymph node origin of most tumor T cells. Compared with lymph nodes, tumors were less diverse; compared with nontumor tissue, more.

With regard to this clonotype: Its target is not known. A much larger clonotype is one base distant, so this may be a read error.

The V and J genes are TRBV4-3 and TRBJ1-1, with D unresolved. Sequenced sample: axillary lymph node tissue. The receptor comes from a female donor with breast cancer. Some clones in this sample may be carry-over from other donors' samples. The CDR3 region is CASSQDTDAEAFF. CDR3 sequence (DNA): TGCGCCAGCAGCCAAGATACGGACGCTGAAGCTTTCTTT.